The clone carrying this T cell receptor (beta chain) has at least ten counts. These data belong to a study of T cell repertoires in cytomegalovirus infection. Between the trimmed V and J ends, which lost 7 bases and 3 bases, there was a span of 13 bases. The CDR3 sequence is 14 residues long. TCRdb reprocessed the reads with MiXCR, giving one entry per CDR3 protein. In the table there are more than 500,000 distinct CDR3 sequences, about 15% of which are singletons. The rearrangement links TRBV12-3 or TRBV12-4 to TRBJ2-1; no reliable D call. The TCR sequence derives from a human donor in good health (CMV status not recorded). Some clones in this sample may be carry-over from other donors' samples. Sample: CD8+ T cells from PBMCs. The CDR3 loop is CASTSVQSYNEQFF. CDR3 sequence (DNA): TGTGCCAGCACCTCGGTACAGAGCTACAATGAGCAGTTCTTC.